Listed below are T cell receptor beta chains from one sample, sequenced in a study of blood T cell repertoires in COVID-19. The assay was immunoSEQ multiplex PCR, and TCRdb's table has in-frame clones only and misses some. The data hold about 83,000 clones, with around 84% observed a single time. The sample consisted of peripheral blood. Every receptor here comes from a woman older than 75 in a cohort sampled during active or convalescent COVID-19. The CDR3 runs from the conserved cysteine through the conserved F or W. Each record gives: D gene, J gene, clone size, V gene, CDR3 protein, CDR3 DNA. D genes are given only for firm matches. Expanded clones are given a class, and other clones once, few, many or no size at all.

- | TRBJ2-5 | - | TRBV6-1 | CASSEEGRAPGTQYF | TGTGCCAGCAGTGAAGAGGGCAGGGCGCCTGGAACCCAGTACTTC
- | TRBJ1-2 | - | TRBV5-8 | CASSSWGRKIGYTF | TGTGCCAGCAGCTCCTGGGGCAGGAAGATTGGCTACACCTTC
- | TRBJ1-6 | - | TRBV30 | CAWSGDNSPLHF | TGTGCCTGGAGTGGCGATAATTCACCCCTCCACTTT
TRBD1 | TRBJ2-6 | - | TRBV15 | CATSRDLTGGSSGANVLTF | TGTGCCACCAGCAGAGATCTTACAGGGGGCTCCTCTGGGGCCAACGTCCTGACTTTC
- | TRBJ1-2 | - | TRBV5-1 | CASSRGVRGLFYGYTF | TGCGCCAGCAGCCGGGGCGTCAGGGGCCTATTCTATGGCTACACCTTC
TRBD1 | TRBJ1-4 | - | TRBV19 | CASSIPTGGTTNEKLFF | TGTGCCAGTAGTATCCCGACAGGGGGCACAACTAATGAAAAACTGTTTTTT
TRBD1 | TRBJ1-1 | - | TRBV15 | CATSRDRTGTGNNAFF | TGTGCCACCAGCAGAGATCGTACAGGGACAGGGAACAACGCTTTCTTT
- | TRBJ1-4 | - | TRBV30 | CAWSPTLQGPKDEKLFF | TGTGCCTGGAGTCCTACCTTACAGGGTCCGAAAGATGAAAAACTGTTTTTT
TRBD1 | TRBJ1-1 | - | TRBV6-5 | CASSQTGYTEAFF | TGTGCCAGCAGCCAGACAGGGTACACTGAAGCTTTCTTT
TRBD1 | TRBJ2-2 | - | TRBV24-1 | CATSGTGGTGELFF | TGTGCCACCTCAGGCACAGGGGGGACCGGGGAGCTGTTTTTT
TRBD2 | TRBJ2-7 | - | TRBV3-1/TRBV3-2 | CASSQEGRLAGGRQYF | TGTGCCAGCAGCCAAGAGGGAAGACTAGCGGGGGGTCGCCAGTACTTC
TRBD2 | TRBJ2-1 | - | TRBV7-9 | CASSLLAGEYSEQFF | TGTGCCAGCAGCCTTCTAGCGGGGGAATATAGTGAGCAGTTCTTC
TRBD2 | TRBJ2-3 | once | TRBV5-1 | CASSGGRNTDTQYF | TGCGCCAGCAGCGGCGGGAGGAACACAGATACGCAGTATTTT
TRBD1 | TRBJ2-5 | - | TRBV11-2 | CASSLRGQQSQETQYF | TGTGCCAGCAGCCTCCGGGGACAGCAAAGCCAAGAGACCCAGTACTTC
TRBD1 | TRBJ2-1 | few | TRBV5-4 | CASSLVGQAGNEQFF | TGTGCCAGCAGCTTGGTTGGACAGGCGGGCAATGAGCAGTTCTTC
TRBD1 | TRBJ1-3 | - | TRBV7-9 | CASSLGGGTGNTIYF | TGTGCCAGCAGCTTAGGAGGGGGCACTGGAAACACCATATATTTT
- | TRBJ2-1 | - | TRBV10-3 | CAISAKLGNEQFF | TGTGCCATCAGTGCCAAGCTAGGAAATGAGCAGTTCTTC
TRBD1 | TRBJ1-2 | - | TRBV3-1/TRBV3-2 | CASSQARGRNYGYTF | TGTGCCAGCAGCCAAGCCAGGGGGCGCAACTATGGCTACACCTTC
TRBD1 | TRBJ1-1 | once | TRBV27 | CASSFRRTGALGEAFF | TGTGCCAGCAGTTTTAGACGGACAGGGGCGTTGGGCGAAGCTTTCTTT
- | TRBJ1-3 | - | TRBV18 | CASSPNSQYSGNTIYF | TGTGCCAGCTCACCAAATTCTCAGTACTCTGGAAACACCATATATTTT
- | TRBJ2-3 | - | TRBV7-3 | CASSNRGGGLDTQYF | TGTGCCAGCAGTAACAGGGGGGGCGGTCTCGATACGCAGTATTTT
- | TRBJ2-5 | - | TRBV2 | CASSGTGAKETQYF | TGTGCCAGCAGTGGGACGGGAGCCAAAGAGACCCAGTACTTC
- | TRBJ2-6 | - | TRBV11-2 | CASSFQSGANVLTF | TGTGCCAGCTCCTTCCAGTCGGGGGCCAACGTCCTGACTTTC
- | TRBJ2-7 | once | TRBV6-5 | CASSRRGQYEQYF | TGTGCCAGCAGTCGGAGGGGGCAGTACGAGCAGTACTTC
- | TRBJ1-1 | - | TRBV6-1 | CASSEIGNTEAFF | TGTGCCAGCAGTGAAATCGGGAACACTGAAGCTTTCTTT
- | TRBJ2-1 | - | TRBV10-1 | CASSESVGSSYNEQFF | TGCGCCAGCAGTGAGTCAGTAGGGAGCTCCTACAATGAGCAGTTCTTC